The 5 T cell receptor beta chains presented below share a single source sample, sequenced in a study of cytomegalovirus exposure and HLA in healthy donors. The primer mix had 60 Vbeta and 13 Jbeta primers. Sequencing used immunoSEQ multiplex PCR; TCRdb keeps in-frame clones, though not all of them. The sample lists 190,000 or so clones, approximately 80% occurring once. Sequenced: PBMCs. These receptors were taken from a boy younger than 18 in good health and CMV-seronegative.

The chain recombines TRBV27 with TRBJ2-1; a weak D match, TRBD1 (8 bases). V lost 7 bases, J lost 0 bases, and 16 bases lay in between. The V gene's germline CDR1 is MNHEY and CDR2 SMNVEV (reference sequence). The CDR3 consists of 16 residues. The CDR3, as DNA: TGTGCCAGCAAACAGGGGGGAGGGCCCTCCTACAATGAGCAGTTCTTC. This gives the protein CASKQGGGPSYNEQFF.

V usage is TRBV11-1 and J usage is TRBJ2-7, with 12 nucleotides matching TRBD2. V shed 1 base, J shed 4 bases, and the junction held 11 bases outside the gene matches. The CDR3 is 18 residues long. The V gene's germline CDR1 is SGHAT and CDR2 FQDESV (reference sequence). CDR3 loop: CASSLGSARLAGVYEQYF. DNA for the CDR3: TGTGCCAGCAGCTTAGGGTCCGCAAGACTAGCGGGAGTATACGAGCAGTACTTC. Variable domain in full (rest from reference TRBV11-1 and TRBJ2-7): EAEVAQSPRYKITEKSQAVAFWCDPISGHATLYWYRQILGQGPELLVQFQDESVVDDSQLPKDRFSAERLKGVDSTLKIQPAELGDSAMYLCASSLGSARLAGVYEQYFGPGTRLTVT.

With regard to this clone: A read error may produce the germline difference seen at one junction end. The genes are TRBV7-9 and TRBJ1-1; D ambiguous. CDR1 is SEHNR and CDR2 is FQNEAQ in the germline V gene (reference sequence). The CDR3 length is 16 residues. CDR3 sequence reads: CASSPLDGKGNTEASF. As DNA, the CDR3 is TGTGCCAGCAGCCCCCTGGACGGGAAAGGGAACACTGAAGCTTCCTTT.

This clone was counted a few times. The rearrangement links TRBV25-1 to TRBJ1-1; no reliable D call. This CDR3 comprises 15 residues. Between the trimmed V and J ends, which lost 2 bases and 0 bases, there was a span of 10 bases. Germline CDR1 and CDR2: MGHDK and SYGVNS. In DNA, the CDR3 is TGTGCCAGCAGTGAACTAGGCGGATTGAACACTGAAGCTTTCTTT. Translated: CASSELGGLNTEAFF.

This clone was seen once. The DNA for the CDR3 is TGTGCCAGCAGCAAAGCTCTATCCGTAGCGGGAGAGGGGCACACCGGGGAGCTGTTTTTT. It is translated as CASSKALSVAGEGHTGELFF. This chain joins TRBV21-1 and TRBJ2-2; whether TRBD2, the table's D call, matches the DNA was not checked. TRBV21-1 is termed a pseudogene. The CDR3 consists of 20 residues.